Following are 28 T cell receptor beta chains from one sample sequenced in a study of blood T cells in healthy people across ages. Using a J-beta primer mix together with a sample-barcoded 5' primer, a second PCR was run for roughly 6 to 12 cycles. TCRdb reanalysed the 5' RACE reads using MiXCR and keeps one entry per CDR3 protein. Of 1 million or so distinct CDR3 sequences listed, 20% to 25% are singletons. This same sample was also part of a study on T cells of mothers and their children.

Sequencing input: blood. The receptors derive from a girl aged 2-9 years in good health.

This clonotype showed up just a few times. This chain connects TRBV13 to TRBJ2-5, with 9 bases identical to TRBD1. The closer fit of TRBJ2-7 to the DNA end suggests the J call may be wrong. CDR1 PRHDT and CDR2 FYEKMQ come from the germline V gene (reference sequence). CDR3 size: 14 residues. CDR3 in amino acids: CASSLRDRVAEQYF. The CDR3 DNA reads as TGTGCCAGCAGCTTAAGGGACAGGGTAGCCGAGCAGTACTTC.

V and J are TRBV29-1 and TRBJ2-7, with D perhaps matching TRBD2 (5 bases). Trimming took off 4 bases at V and 4 bases at J, with 14 bases between the two ends. The CDR3 totals 13 residues. Germline loops: CDR1 SQVTM, CDR2 ANQGSEA. The CDR3 DNA reads TGCAGCGTTGTGGGTGGTTGGGAGTACGAGCAGTACTTC. Residues: CSVVGGWEYEQYF.

The chain employs TRBV19 and TRBJ1-2, with unresolved D. The CDR3 extends over 10 amino acids. CDR1 is LNHDA, CDR2 SQIVND, per germline (reference sequence). With 8 bases removed from V and 6 bases from J, the gap between germline ends came to 7 bases. The chain's CDR3 is CASWYDGYTF. The CDR3, as DNA: TGTGCCAGTTGGTACGATGGCTACACCTTC.

This clonotype was observed at least ten times. The gene calls are TRBV29-1 and TRBJ2-1, with 9 positions matching TRBD2. CDR1 SQVTM and CDR2 ANQGSEA come from the germline V gene. The CDR3 contains 13 residues. Germline trimming cut 4 bases from V and 7 bases from J; bases unmatched to any gene: 5. CDR3 sequence (DNA): TGCAGCGTTGGCCTAGCGGGGCCGAATGAGCAGTTCTTC. The encoded protein is CSVGLAGPNEQFF.

This clonotype came up many times. The chain links TRBV9 to TRBJ2-5; TRBD1 might be the D (5 bases). The ends were cut back, 2 bases at V and 4 bases at J, with 9 bases in the middle. The germline V gene has CDR1 SGDLS and CDR2 YYNGEE. The CDR3 has 13 residues. The CDR3, as DNA: TGTGCCAGCAGCGTTTCAGGGCGAGAGACCCAGTACTTC. Encoded protein: CASSVSGRETQYF.

The V and J genes are TRBV5-1 and TRBJ1-2, with D possibly TRBD1 on 6 matching bases. This CDR3 has 18 residues. With 4 bases removed from V and 0 bases from J, the gap between germline ends came to 22 bases. The germline V gene encodes CDR1 SGHRS and CDR2 YFSETQ. This chain's CDR3 is CASSPGVWAQSANYGYTF. The CDR3 DNA reads TGCGCCAGCAGCCCAGGGGTGTGGGCCCAGTCGGCTAACTATGGCTACACCTTC.

The rearrangement links TRBV24-1 to TRBJ2-5; tentative D call: TRBD2 (6 bases). Judging by the DNA end, TRBJ2-1 fits better; the J call may be wrong. CDR1 and CDR2 from the germline V gene are KGHDR and SFDVKD. This CDR3 is 15 amino acids long. In nucleotides, the CDR3 is TGTGCCACCAGTGTTAGTAGGGACTGGTACAATGAGCAGTTCTTC. It translates to CATSVSRDWYNEQFF.

This clonotype was counted a few times. This chain links TRBV28 with TRBJ2-1; 8 bases map to TRBD2. The CDR3 is 15 residues long. V lost 8 bases to trimming and J lost 4 bases; unmatched junction nucleotides: 10. The germline V gene encodes CDR1 MDHEN and CDR2 SYDVKM. CDR3 nucleotide sequence: TGTGCCAGCGATGCCCGACTAGCGCTTTACAATGAGCAGTTCTTC. This gives the protein CASDARLALYNEQFF.

V usage is TRBV25-1 and J usage is TRBJ1-4, with D perhaps matching TRBD1 (5 bases). Germline loops: CDR1 MGHDK, CDR2 SYGVNS. Trimming cost V 5 bases and J 7 bases, with 17 bases left between them. The CDR3 has 15 amino acids. Here the CDR3 DNA reads TGTGCCAGCAGTATTACACAGGCGAAGAGTGAAAAACTGTTTTTT. Translation: CASSITQAKSEKLFF.

The V gene is TRBV12-3 or TRBV12-4, the J gene TRBJ1-4; D is perhaps TRBD1 (5 bases). The CDR3 is made up of 16 amino acids. Trimming removed 5 bases from V and 10 bases from J, with 23 bases in between. The CDR3 sequence: CASSPMGLLSPGKLFF. Written as DNA, the CDR3 is TGTGCCAGCAGTCCCATGGGACTCCTATCCCCGGGAAAACTGTTTTTT.

This chain uses TRBV10-3 with TRBJ2-7; 11 bases are shared with TRBD2. Germline V CDR1 and CDR2: ENHRY, SYGVKD. The CDR3 consists of 15 residues. V trimming: 6 bases; J trimming: 2 bases; junction bases outside the gene matches: 6. The CDR3 nucleotides are TGTGCCATCAGCGAGACGACTAGCGGGACCTACGAGCAGTACTTC. This encodes CAISETTSGTYEQYF.

The rearrangement links TRBV5-1 to TRBJ2-3, with TRBD2 matching over 8 bases. V lost 0 bases, J lost 3 bases, and 3 bases stayed unmatched. Germline V gene data show CDR1 as SGHRS and CDR2 as YFSETQ. CDR3 size: 15 residues. CDR3 coding DNA: TGCGCCAGCAGCTTGGGACTAGCGAAAACAGATACGCAGTATTTT. This encodes CASSLGLAKTDTQYF.

On this clonotype: One junction end disagrees with the germline gene, perhaps due to a read error. The rearrangement joins TRBV12-5 to TRBJ1-5; D gene uncertain. Looked up from germline, CDR1 is LGHNT and CDR2 is FRNRAP. The CDR3 has 12 residues. The CDR3 region has the DNA TGTGCTAGTGCAGAAAGCAATCGGCCCCAGCATTTT. It specifies CASAESNRPQHF.

The chain employs TRBV3-1 and TRBJ2-1; TRBD1 matches at 8 bases. This CDR3 has 15 amino acids. The germline V gene has CDR1 LGHDT and CDR2 YNNKEL (reference sequence). The V gene end was trimmed by 6 bases and the J gene end by 6 bases; junction bases not matched to a gene: 10. CDR3 amino acids: CASRKTGEAGNEQFF. CDR3 coding DNA: TGTGCCAGCAGGAAGACAGGGGAAGCTGGCAATGAGCAGTTCTTC.

The chain joins TRBV29-1 to TRBJ1-2; D ambiguous. V lost 3 bases, J lost 4 bases, and 12 bases lay in between. Germline CDR1 and CDR2: SQVTM and ANQGSEA. CDR3 size: 13 residues. The CDR3 DNA is TGCAGCGTTGATGCTAACACGGGCTATGGCTACACCTTC. It is translated as CSVDANTGYGYTF.

The chain recombines TRBV11-1 with TRBJ2-3; 9 bases agree with TRBD2. CDR1 and CDR2 from the germline V gene are SGHAT and FQDESV (reference sequence). J gave up 0 bases and V 4 bases, and 5 bases lay outside the gene matches. The CDR3 is 16 residues long. CDR3 sequence: CASSSSGGYSTDTQYF. CDR3 DNA: TGTGCCAGCAGCTCCAGCGGGGGGTATAGCACAGATACGCAGTATTTT.

This clonotype occurred a few times. V is TRBV12-3 or TRBV12-4 and J is TRBJ1-4; a weak D match, TRBD1 (5 bases). Trimming pared 3 bases from V and 5 bases from J, leaving 10 bases between. There are 14 residues in the CDR3. The CDR3 protein is CASSFTGVNEKLFF. Written as DNA, the CDR3 is TGTGCCAGCAGTTTCACGGGGGTCAATGAAAAACTGTTTTTT.

V gene TRBV12-3 or TRBV12-4 combines with J gene TRBJ2-5; D possibly uses TRBD1 or TRBD2 (5 bases each). Trimming shortened V by 5 bases and J by 5 bases, and 18 bases separated the two germline ends. The CDR3 is made up of 15 amino acids. DNA for the CDR3: TGTGCCAGCAGTCGGGACGCCCAGAAGGAGGAGACCCAGTACTTC. Translated: CASSRDAQKEETQYF.

This clonotype has a handful of counts. The chain carries TRBV6-5 and TRBJ1-2, with 7 bases matching TRBD1. The germline CDR1 and CDR2 sequences are MNHEY and SVGAGI. The CDR3 is made up of 12 amino acids. Trimming took 6 bases from V and 6 from J; bases not matched to a gene: 4. The CDR3 is CASRQQGHGYTF. DNA of the CDR3: TGTGCCAGCAGGCAACAGGGGCATGGCTACACCTTC.

This chain uses TRBV14 with TRBJ1-2, with D unclear. Trimming left V 0 bases short and J 4 bases short, with 21 bases between. Per germline, CDR1 SGHDN and CDR2 FVKESK. The CDR3 extends over 18 amino acids. The CDR3 bases are TGTGCCAGCAGCCAAGATCAGATAAGGCAGACTCTAACCTATGGCTACACCTTC. This gives the protein CASSQDQIRQTLTYGYTF.

The chain uses TRBV4-3 and TRBJ1-1; the D is unclear. The CDR3 is 13 amino acids. V was pared by 1 base and J by 2 bases, with 5 bases between. CDR1 and CDR2 (germline): LGHNA, YSLEER. CDR3 loop: CASSQGFNTEAFF. The CDR3 nucleotides read TGCGCCAGCAGCCAAGGTTTTAACACTGAAGCTTTCTTT.

In the case of this clonotype: At one boundary the junction diverges from the germline segment, which might be a read error. V gene TRBV12-3 or TRBV12-4 combines with J gene TRBJ2-7; a possible D gene is TRBD2 (6 bases). CDR3 length: 15 amino acids. The CDR3 is CASSFGRTTFYEQYF. The DNA of the CDR3 is TGTGCCAGCAGTTTCGGCCGGACTACCTTTTACGAGCAGTACTTT.

This clonotype was counted between two and nine times. V is TRBV20-1 and J is TRBJ1-2, with D tentatively TRBD1 (6 bases). From germline, CDR1 is DFQATT and CDR2 SNEGSKA (reference sequence). Trimming pared 3 bases from V and 4 bases from J, leaving 12 bases between. The length of the CDR3 is 13 residues. The CDR3 loop is CSARRDTFYGYTF. CDR3 bases: TGCAGTGCTAGGAGGGACACCTTCTATGGCTACACCTTC.

V usage is TRBV19 and J usage is TRBJ2-2; a possible D gene is TRBD2 (5 bases). V dropped 5 bases and J dropped 3 bases, with 16 bases sitting between them. Germline CDR1 LNHDA, CDR2 SQIVND (reference sequence). The length of the CDR3 is 16 residues. CDR3 sequence (DNA): TGTGCCAGTAGTCTCAGGTCGGGAACACACACCGGGGAGCTGTTTTTT. This encodes CASSLRSGTHTGELFF.

Only a few counts were recorded for this clonotype. This chain joins TRBV29-1 and TRBJ2-5; tentative D call: TRBD1 (6 bases). The CDR3 spans 16 residues. Germline values: CDR1 SQVTM, CDR2 ANQGSEA. Trimming cost V 0 bases and J 1 base, with 15 bases left between them. This CDR3 reads CSVEDLSETGQETQYF. The CDR3, as DNA: TGCAGCGTTGAAGATTTATCGGAGACAGGCCAAGAGACCCAGTACTTC.

The rearrangement joins TRBV14 to TRBJ1-1; D uncertain. Trimming took off 5 bases at V and 4 bases at J, with 8 bases between the two ends. The germline V gene encodes CDR1 SGHDN and CDR2 FVKESK. CDR3 size: 12 residues. The CDR3 sequence: CASSVTPTEAFF. The CDR3 DNA sequence: TGTGCCAGCAGCGTCACACCCACTGAAGCTTTCTTT. Full variable domain (outside the CDR3, taken from reference TRBV14 and TRBJ1-1): EAGVTQFPSHSVIEKGQTVTLRCDPISGHDNLYWYRRVMGKEIKFLLHFVKESKQDESGMPNNRFLAERTGGTYSTLKVQPAELEDSGVYFCASSVTPTEAFFGQGTRLTVV.

The CDR3 bases are TGTGCCAGCAGCTTAGGCGGGGGGGCACAGTTCTTC. Residues: CASSLGGGAQFF. This chain joins TRBV7-2 and TRBJ2-1, with 9 nucleotides matching TRBD2. The germline CDR1 and CDR2 sequences are SGHTA and FQGNSA. With V trimmed by 1 base and J by 13 bases, 2 bases remained unmatched. CDR3 size: 12 residues.

The chain employs TRBV18 and TRBJ2-1; 7 bases are a match to TRBD1. Germline V gives CDR1 KGHSH, CDR2 LQKENI. Unmatched junction bases numbered 11, after V lost 5 bases and J lost 10 bases. The length of the CDR3 is 14 residues. The DNA of the CDR3 is TGTGCCAGCTCAGACCTAGACAGGGTGGAGGAGCAGTTCTTC. It yields the protein CASSDLDRVEEQFF.